This record covers a single T cell receptor beta chain. Clones were read by immunoSEQ multiplex PCR, and TCRdb kept only the in-frame ones, dropping some. The profile shows about 150,000 clones, about four fifths of them singletons. These data come from a study of blood T cell repertoires in COVID-19. CDR1 is MDHEN, CDR2 SYDVKM, per germline. With 2 bases removed from V and 0 bases from J, the gap between germline ends came to 8 bases. CDR3 length: 15 amino acids. This receptor was identified in a woman aged 80 or older with acute or convalescent COVID-19. The rearrangement links TRBV28 to TRBJ2-4; the D is unclear. The source material was peripheral blood. Here the CDR3 reads CASSLTRLAKNIQYF. In nucleotides, the CDR3 is TGTGCCAGCAGTTTAACACGTCTAGCCAAAAACATTCAGTACTTC.